Ten or more counts support the clone carrying this TCR beta chain. The data originate from a study of Graves' ophthalmopathy and Graves' hyperthyroidism. At the level of the study: Peripheral blood was gathered at the point of initial diagnosis, before any treatment started.

The TCR beta CDR3 regions underwent amplification from RNA transcripts. HTBI-primed RT-PCR formed the first round, and a multiplex PCR formed the second. MiXCR, applied by TCRdb to the multiplex PCR reads, yields one record per CDR3 protein. This sample has a few hundred thousand distinct CDR3 sequences, with around a fifth found just once. Germline values: CDR1 MNHNS, CDR2 SASEGT. This CDR3 spans 16 amino acids. Trimming took off 5 bases at V and 0 bases at J, with 16 bases between the two ends. A diagnosis was made from clinical symptoms together with serum thyroxine, TRAb, thyroid ultrasound and orbital computed tomography. PBMCs originated in under 13 ml of fresh peripheral blood.

The sequence came from a woman aged 50 to 60 with Graves' ophthalmopathy. The chain recombines TRBV6-1 with TRBJ1-1, with no clear D. Specimen: peripheral blood. The CDR3 DNA follows: TGTGCCAGCAGTCGAATTGGACGTAGAATGAACACTGAAGCTTTCTTT. Its protein product is CASSRIGRRMNTEAFF.